This T cell receptor beta chain was obtained from a study of blood T cell repertoires in COVID-19. About the study: PBMCs, B-cell-depleted T cells, or T cells provided the cDNA or gDNA that made up the material.

Per the original methods: Estimates of nucleated cell counts were drawn from the amplification of reference gene primers. TCRdb keeps only in-frame clones here, not all; method: immunoSEQ multiplex PCR. V, J and clone size are those of that table, while D and trimming were read from the DNA. The sample lists about 170,000 clones, roughly 84% occurring once. The CDR3 consists of 19 residues. Germline lookup yields CDR1 SGHTA and CDR2 FQGTGA. The trim removed 3 bases at V and 1 base at J, leaving 8 bases unmatched. The chain links TRBV7-3 to TRBJ2-1; the match to TRBD2 covers 14 bases. Input material: peripheral blood. The clonotype comes from a man aged 18 to 29 with active or convalescent COVID-19. CDR3 in DNA: TGTGCCAGCAGCTTCCGGACTAGCGGGAGGAGCGGGTCCTACAATGAGCAGTTCTTC. Its translation: CASSFRTSGRSGSYNEQFF.